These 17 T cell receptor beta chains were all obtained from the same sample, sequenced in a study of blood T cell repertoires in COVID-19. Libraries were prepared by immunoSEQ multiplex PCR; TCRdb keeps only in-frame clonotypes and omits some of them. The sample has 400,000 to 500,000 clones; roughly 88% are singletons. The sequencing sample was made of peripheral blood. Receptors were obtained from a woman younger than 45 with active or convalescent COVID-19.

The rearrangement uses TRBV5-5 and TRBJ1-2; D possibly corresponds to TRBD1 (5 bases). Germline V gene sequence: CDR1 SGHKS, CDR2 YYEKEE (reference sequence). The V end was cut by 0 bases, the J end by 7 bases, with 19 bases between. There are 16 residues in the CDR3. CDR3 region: CASSLVPGGYSSGYTF. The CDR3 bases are TGTGCCAGCAGCTTGGTTCCGGGGGGGTACTCGAGTGGCTACACCTTC.

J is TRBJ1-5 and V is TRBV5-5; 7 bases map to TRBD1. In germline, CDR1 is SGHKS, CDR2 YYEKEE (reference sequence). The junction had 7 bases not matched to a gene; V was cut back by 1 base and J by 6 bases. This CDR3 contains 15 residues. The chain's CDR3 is CASSLSLQGGQPQHF. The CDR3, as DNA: TGTGCCAGCAGCTTGAGTTTGCAGGGGGGTCAGCCCCAGCATTTT. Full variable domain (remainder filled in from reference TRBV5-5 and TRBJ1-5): DAGVTQSPTHLIKTRGQQVTLRCSPISGHKSVSWYQQVLGQGPQFIFQYYEKEERGRGNFPDRFSARQFPNYSSELNVNALLLGDSALYLCASSLSLQGGQPQHFGDGTRLSIL.

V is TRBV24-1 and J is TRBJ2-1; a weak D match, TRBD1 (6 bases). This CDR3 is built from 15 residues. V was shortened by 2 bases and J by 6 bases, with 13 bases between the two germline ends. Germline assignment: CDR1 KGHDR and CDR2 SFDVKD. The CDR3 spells CATSDSKDRPNEQFF. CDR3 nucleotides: TGTGCCACCAGTGATTCAAAGGACAGACCCAATGAGCAGTTCTTC.

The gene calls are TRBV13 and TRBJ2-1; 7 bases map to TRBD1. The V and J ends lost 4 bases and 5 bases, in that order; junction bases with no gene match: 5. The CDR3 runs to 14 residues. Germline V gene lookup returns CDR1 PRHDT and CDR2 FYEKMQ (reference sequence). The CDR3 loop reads CASSSRDRNNEQFF. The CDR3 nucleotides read TGTGCCAGCAGCTCCCGGGACAGAAACAATGAGCAGTTCTTC.

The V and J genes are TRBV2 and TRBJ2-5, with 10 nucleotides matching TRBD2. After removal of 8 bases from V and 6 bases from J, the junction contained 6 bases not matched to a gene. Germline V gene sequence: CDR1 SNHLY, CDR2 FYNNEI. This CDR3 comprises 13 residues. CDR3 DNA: TGTGCCAGCTCAGGAGCGGGAGGGCAGACCCAGTACTTC. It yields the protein CASSGAGGQTQYF.

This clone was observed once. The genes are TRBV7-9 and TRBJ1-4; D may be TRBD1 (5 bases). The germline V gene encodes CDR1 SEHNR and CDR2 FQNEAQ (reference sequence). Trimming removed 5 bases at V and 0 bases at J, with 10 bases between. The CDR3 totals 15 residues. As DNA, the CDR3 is TGTGCCAGCAGCCCGACAGAAGCAACTAATGAAAAACTGTTTTTT. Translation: CASSPTEATNEKLFF.

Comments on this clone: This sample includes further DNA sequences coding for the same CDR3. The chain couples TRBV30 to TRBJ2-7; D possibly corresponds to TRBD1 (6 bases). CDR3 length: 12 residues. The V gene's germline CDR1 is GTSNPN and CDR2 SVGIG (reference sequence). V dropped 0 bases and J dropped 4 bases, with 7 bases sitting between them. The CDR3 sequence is CAWSVRGYEQYF. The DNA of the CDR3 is TGTGCCTGGAGTGTTAGGGGGTACGAGCAGTACTTC.

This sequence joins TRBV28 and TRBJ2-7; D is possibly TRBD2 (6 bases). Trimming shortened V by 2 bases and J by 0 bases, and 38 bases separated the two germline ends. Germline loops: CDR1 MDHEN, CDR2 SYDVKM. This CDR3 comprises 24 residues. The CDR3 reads CASSLPGTKVAGLAEHLLSYEQYF. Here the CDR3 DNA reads TGTGCCAGCAGTTTACCTGGGACCAAGGTCGCGGGGCTTGCCGAACACCTACTCTCCTACGAGCAGTACTTC.

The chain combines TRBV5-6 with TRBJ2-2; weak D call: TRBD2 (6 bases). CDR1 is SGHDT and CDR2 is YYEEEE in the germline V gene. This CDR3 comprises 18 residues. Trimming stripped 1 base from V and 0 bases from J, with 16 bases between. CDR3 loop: CASSLLSGGITNTGELFF. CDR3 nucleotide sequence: TGTGCCAGCAGCTTGCTCTCTGGGGGGATAACGAACACCGGGGAGCTGTTTTTT.

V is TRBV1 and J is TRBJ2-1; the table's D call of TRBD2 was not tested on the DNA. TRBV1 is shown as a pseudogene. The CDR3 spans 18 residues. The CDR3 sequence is CTSRARDYPPDPYNEQFF. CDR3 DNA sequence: TGCACCAGCAGAGCTCGGGACTACCCACCCGATCCCTACAATGAGCAGTTCTTC.

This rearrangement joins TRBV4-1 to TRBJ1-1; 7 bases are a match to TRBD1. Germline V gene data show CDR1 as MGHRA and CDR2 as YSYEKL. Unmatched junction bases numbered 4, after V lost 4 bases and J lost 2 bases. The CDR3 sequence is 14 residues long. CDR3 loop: CASSPTGTNTEAFF. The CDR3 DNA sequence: TGCGCCAGCAGCCCGACAGGGACTAACACTGAAGCTTTCTTT.

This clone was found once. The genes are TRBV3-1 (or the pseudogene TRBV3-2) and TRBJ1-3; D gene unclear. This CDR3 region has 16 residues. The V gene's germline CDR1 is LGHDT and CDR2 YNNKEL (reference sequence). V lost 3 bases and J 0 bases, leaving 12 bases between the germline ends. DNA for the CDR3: TGTGCCAGCAGCCATACGACGGAGTTCTCTGGAAACACCATATATTTT. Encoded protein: CASSHTTEFSGNTIYF.

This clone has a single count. CDR3 sequence (DNA): TGTGCCAGCAGCTTCGGACAGGATGGAGAAAAACTGTTTTTT. Protein product: CASSFGQDGEKLFF. The rearrangement links TRBV11-2 to TRBJ1-4, with 7 bases aligning to TRBD1. CDR1 is SGHAT, CDR2 FQNNGV, per germline. J gave up 8 bases and V 3 bases, and 6 bases lay outside the gene matches. This CDR3 contains 14 residues.

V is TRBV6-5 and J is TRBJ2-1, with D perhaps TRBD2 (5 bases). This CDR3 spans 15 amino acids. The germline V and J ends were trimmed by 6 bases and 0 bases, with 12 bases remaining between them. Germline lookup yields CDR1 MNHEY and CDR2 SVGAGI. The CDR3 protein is CASRQLGSSYNEQFF. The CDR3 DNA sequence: TGTGCCAGCAGACAACTAGGGAGCTCCTACAATGAGCAGTTCTTC.

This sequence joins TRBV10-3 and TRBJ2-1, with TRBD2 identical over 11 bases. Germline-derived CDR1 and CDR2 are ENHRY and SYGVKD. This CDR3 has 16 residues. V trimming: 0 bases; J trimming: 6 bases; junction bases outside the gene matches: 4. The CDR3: CAISESTSGGSNEQFF. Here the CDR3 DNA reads TGTGCCATCAGTGAGTCCACTAGCGGGGGTTCCAATGAGCAGTTCTTC.

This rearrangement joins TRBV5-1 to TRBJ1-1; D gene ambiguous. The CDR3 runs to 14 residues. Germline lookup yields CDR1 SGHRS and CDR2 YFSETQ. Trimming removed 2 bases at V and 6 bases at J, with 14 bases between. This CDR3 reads CASSFFEGFPEAFF. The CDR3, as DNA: TGCGCCAGCAGCTTCTTCGAGGGATTCCCTGAAGCTTTCTTT.

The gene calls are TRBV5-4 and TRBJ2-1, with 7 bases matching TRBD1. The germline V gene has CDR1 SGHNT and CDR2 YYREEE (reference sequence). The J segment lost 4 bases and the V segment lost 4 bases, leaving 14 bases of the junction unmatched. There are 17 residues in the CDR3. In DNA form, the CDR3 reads TGTGCCAGCAGCCCCCCCCCGACAGGGAAAGCATACAATGAGCAGTTCTTC. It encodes CASSPPPTGKAYNEQFF.